This TCR beta chain was documented in a study of neurological immune-mediated disorders. This CDR3 comprises 13 residues. Germline V lookup: CDR1 MNHEY, CDR2 SVGEGT. V shed 7 bases and J 2 bases; nucleotides not matched to a gene: 2. Unsorted libraries were derived from 2 million PBMCs stored at -80 C. This clonotype was detected ten times or more. What it binds is unknown. Study-wide results and limits: Among expanded clones, no CDR3 amino acid sequences were shared across subjects, a pattern suggesting private repertoires in all groups. None of the features examined (clinical or MRI) was associated with the multiple sclerosis repertoire cluster.

Template-switch 5'RACE cDNA synthesis added a 10-nucleotide unique molecular identifier. Each CDR3 protein gets one entry after TCRdb re-called the 5' RACE reads with MiXCR. The data hold 100,000 to 150,000 distinct CDR3 sequences, with more than 2.5% observed a single time. The chain links TRBV6-2 or TRBV6-3 to TRBJ1-2; TRBD1 agrees at 9 bases. This clonotype originated in a woman in her thirties with multiple sclerosis. Sequenced input: PBMCs. The CDR3 DNA follows: TGTGCCAGCACTGACAGGGGGAACTATGGCTACACCTTC. Amino acids: CASTDRGNYGYTF.